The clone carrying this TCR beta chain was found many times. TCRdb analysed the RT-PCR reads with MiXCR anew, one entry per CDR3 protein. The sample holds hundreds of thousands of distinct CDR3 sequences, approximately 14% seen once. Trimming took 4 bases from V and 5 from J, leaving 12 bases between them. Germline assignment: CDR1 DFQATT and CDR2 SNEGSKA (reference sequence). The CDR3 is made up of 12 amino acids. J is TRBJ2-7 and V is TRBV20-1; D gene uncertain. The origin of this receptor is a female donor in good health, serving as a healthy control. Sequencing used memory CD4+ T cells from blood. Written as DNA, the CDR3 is TGCAGTGCTATTCCCACTTGGCACGAGCAGTACTTC. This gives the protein CSAIPTWHEQYF.